This TCR beta chain is drawn from a study of tumor-infiltrating lymphocytes in primary liver carcinoma. Findings and caveats of the study: It was tumor-adjacent and tumor-blood pairs that overlapped less than tumor region pairs did.

This CDR3 has 14 residues. Germline assignment: CDR1 SEHNR and CDR2 FQNEAQ (reference sequence). A primer in the constant region served to generate TCR beta cDNA from approximately 450 ng of total RNA. Three rounds of nested multiplex PCR with slightly modified ARM-PCR produced TCR beta libraries. Investigators reported that the first two PCR rounds, at around 11 cycles each, used TRBV1-TRBV30 forward primers with a C-beta reverse primer. Via MiXCR, TCRdb re-called the multiplex PCR reads, giving one row per CDR3 protein. The sample consists of some 94,000 distinct CDR3 sequences, roughly 69% of them appearing once. Turning to this clonotype: Its matching antigen is unknown. Compared with germline, one end of the junction differs, possibly owing to a read error.

Investigators took RNA and DNA out together from 20-30 mg of unsorted bulk tissue. Sequencing used liver tumor tissue from sampling region 5. The subset denotes: tumor region T5, tumor centre. The gene calls are TRBV7-9 and TRBJ2-3; no firm D call. This sequence originates from an older woman with primary liver carcinoma and hepatitis B virus infection. This chain's CDR3 is CAGSLPGMADTQYF. DNA of the CDR3: TGTGCCGGCAGCTTACCTGGCATGGCAGATACGCAGTATTTT.